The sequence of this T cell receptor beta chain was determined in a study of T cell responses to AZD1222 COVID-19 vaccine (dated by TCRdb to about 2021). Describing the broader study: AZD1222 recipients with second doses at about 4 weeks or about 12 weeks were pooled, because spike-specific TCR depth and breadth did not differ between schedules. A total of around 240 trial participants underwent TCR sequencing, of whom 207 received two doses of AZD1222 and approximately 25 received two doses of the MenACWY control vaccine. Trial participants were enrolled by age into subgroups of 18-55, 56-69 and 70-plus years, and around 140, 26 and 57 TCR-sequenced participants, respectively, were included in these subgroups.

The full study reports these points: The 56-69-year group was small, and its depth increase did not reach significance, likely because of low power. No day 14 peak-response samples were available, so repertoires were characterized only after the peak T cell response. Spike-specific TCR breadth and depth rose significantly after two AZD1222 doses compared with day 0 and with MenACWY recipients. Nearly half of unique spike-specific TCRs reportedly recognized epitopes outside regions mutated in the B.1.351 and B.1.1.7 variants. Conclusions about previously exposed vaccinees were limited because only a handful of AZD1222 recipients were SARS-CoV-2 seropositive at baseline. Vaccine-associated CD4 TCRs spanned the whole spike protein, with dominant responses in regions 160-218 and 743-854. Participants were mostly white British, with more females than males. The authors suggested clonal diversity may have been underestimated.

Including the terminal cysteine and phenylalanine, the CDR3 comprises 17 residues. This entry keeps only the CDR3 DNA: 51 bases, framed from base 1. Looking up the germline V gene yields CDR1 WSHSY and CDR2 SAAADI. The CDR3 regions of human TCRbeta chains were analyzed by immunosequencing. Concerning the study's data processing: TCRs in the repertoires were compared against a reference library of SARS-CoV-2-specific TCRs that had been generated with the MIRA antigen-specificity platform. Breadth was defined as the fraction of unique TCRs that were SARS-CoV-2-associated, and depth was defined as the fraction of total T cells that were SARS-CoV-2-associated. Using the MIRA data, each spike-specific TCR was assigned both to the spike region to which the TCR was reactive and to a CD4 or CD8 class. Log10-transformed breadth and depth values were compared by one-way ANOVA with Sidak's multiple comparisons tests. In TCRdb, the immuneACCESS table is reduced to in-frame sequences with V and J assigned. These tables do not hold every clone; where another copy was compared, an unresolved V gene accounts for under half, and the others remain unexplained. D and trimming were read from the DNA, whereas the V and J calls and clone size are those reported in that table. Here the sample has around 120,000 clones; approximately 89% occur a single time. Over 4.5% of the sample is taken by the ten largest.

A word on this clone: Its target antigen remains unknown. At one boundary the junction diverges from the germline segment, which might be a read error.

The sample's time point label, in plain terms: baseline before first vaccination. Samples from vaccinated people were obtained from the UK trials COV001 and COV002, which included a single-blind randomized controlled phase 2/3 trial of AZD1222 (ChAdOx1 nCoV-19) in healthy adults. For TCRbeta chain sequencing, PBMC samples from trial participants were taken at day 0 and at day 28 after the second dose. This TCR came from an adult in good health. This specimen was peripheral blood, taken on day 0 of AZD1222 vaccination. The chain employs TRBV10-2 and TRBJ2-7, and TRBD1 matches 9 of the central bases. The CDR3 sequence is CASCDNDRGELLDEQYF. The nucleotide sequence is TGCGCCAGCTGTGATAACGACAGGGGGGAGTTGTTGGACGAGCAGTACTTC.